These 11 T cell receptor beta chains share one sample of origin, sequenced in a study of vaccination effects on CD4 cells after COVID-19. The table came from immunoSEQ multiplex PCR; TCRdb's copy has only in-frame clones and leaves some out. The data contain 47,000 or so clones, around 70% of them singletons. Culture lasted about nine days before CD4+ T cell isolation. Participants completed two doses of the BNT162b2 or mRNA-1273 vaccine. The antigens these receptors bind are not known. The sample was CD4+ T cells from PBMCs cultured without peptide, taken after COVID-19 vaccination. These receptors came from a human donor who received a COVID-19 vaccine.

The chain joins TRBV6-1 to TRBJ1-6; weak D call: TRBD1 (6 bases). V shed 4 bases and J shed 3 bases, with 13 bases lying between them. The CDR3 loop spans 16 amino acids. CDR1 and CDR2 (germline): MNHNS, SASEGT. CDR3 sequence reads: CASSATTGYYNSPLHF. The CDR3 DNA is TGTGCCAGCAGTGCAACGACAGGCTACTATAATTCACCCCTCCACTTT.

The chain employs TRBV5-4 and TRBJ1-2, with 9 bases lining up with TRBD1. The CDR3 consists of 15 residues. CDR1 is SGHNT and CDR2 is YYREEE in the germline V gene (reference sequence). V shed 4 bases and J 7 bases; nucleotides not matched to a gene: 11. CDR3 coding DNA: TGTGCCAGCAGCCAAAAATACAGGGGGCTAGGTGGCTACACCTTC. It specifies CASSQKYRGLGGYTF.

V usage is TRBV5-1 and J usage is TRBJ2-5; D may correspond to TRBD1 or TRBD2 (5 bases each). Germline values: CDR1 SGHRS, CDR2 YFSETQ. The CDR3 is 13 residues long. Trimming cost V 3 bases and J 3 bases, with 9 bases left between them. The CDR3 here is CASSWLGEETQYF. The CDR3, as DNA: TGCGCCAGCAGCTGGTTGGGGGAAGAGACCCAGTACTTC.

This clone was seen a few times. The chain couples TRBV9 to TRBJ1-2; D is ambiguous. CDR3 length: 15 amino acids. V was cut by 0 bases and J by 2 bases, with 11 bases left in between. The V gene's germline CDR1 is SGDLS and CDR2 YYNGEE. CDR3 amino acids: CASSVALLSNYGYTF. DNA of the CDR3: TGTGCCAGCAGCGTAGCGCTACTCTCGAACTATGGCTACACCTTC. The variable domain in full, completed from reference TRBV9 and TRBJ1-2, reads DSGVTQTPKHLITATGQRVTLRCSPRSGDLSVYWYQQSLDQGLQFLIQYYNGEERAKGNILERFSAQQFPDLHSELNLSSLELGDSALYFCASSVALLSNYGYTFGSGTRLTVV.

The CDR3 DNA reads as TGTGCCAGCAGCTTGCAGGGAAATATGAACACTGAAGCTTTCTTT. Translated, it gives CASSLQGNMNTEAFF. This chain links TRBV7-9 with TRBJ1-1, with a tentative D call TRBD1 (5 bases). The CDR3 runs 15 residues. Germline CDR1 and CDR2: SEHNR and FQNEAQ (reference sequence). V was shortened by 3 bases and J by 0 bases, with 11 bases between the two germline ends.

The CDR3, as DNA: TGTGCCACCAGTAAAGCTAACTATGGCTACACCTTC. Encoded protein: CATSKANYGYTF. The chain combines TRBV24-1 with TRBJ1-2; no clear D gene. The CDR3 is 12 amino acids. The V and J ends lost 6 bases and 0 bases respectively, with 4 bases between them. The germline V gene encodes CDR1 KGHDR and CDR2 SFDVKD.

V and J are TRBV15 and TRBJ2-5, with TRBD1 as a possible D gene (5 bases). This CDR3 spans 13 amino acids. Per the germline V gene, CDR1 is LNHNV and CDR2 is YYDKDF (reference sequence). Trimming took off 2 bases at V and 5 bases at J, with 9 bases between the two ends. The CDR3 protein is CATSRQGPETQYF. CDR3 DNA sequence: TGTGCCACCAGCAGACAGGGTCCGGAGACCCAGTACTTC.

V gene TRBV10-3 combines with J gene TRBJ2-1, with 9 bases aligning to TRBD2. The germline gives CDR1 ENHRY, CDR2 SYGVKD. J was trimmed by 3 bases and V by 5 bases; bases with no gene match: 14. The CDR3 covers 18 residues. CDR3 nucleotides: TGTGCCATCAGTCAGACTGCTAGTGCGGGGGGGAGCTACAATGAGCAGTTCTTC. It yields the protein CAISQTASAGGSYNEQFF.

A single count supports this clone. The chain recombines TRBV13 with TRBJ2-6; D not resolved. V was pared by 2 bases and J by 0 bases, with 5 bases between. There are 15 residues in the CDR3. The germline V gene encodes CDR1 PRHDT and CDR2 FYEKMQ (reference sequence). The CDR3: CASSLLFSGANVLTF. The CDR3 DNA reads as TGTGCCAGCAGCTTATTATTCTCTGGGGCCAACGTCCTGACTTTC.

This rearrangement joins TRBV5-1 to TRBJ2-7, with D possibly TRBD1 on 5 matching bases. V was cut by 3 bases and J by 1 base, with 14 bases left in between. Germline-derived CDR1 and CDR2 are SGHRS and YFSETQ. This CDR3 is built from 15 residues. The DNA for the CDR3 is TGCGCCAGCAGCTCAACGCAGGGATTGTCCTACGAGCAGTACTTC. It yields the protein CASSSTQGLSYEQYF.

This clone was counted only a few times. The chain recombines TRBV10-1 with TRBJ2-7; D is unresolved. The CDR3 totals 16 residues. Germline CDR1 WNHNN, CDR2 SYGVQD (reference sequence). Trimming took 0 bases from V and 3 from J, leaving 15 bases between them. CDR3 amino acids: CASSESNANQFYEQYF. DNA of the CDR3: TGCGCCAGCAGTGAGTCGAATGCTAACCAGTTCTACGAGCAGTACTTC.